The clone carrying this T cell receptor (beta chain) was detected a few times. Its target is unknown. The CDR3 loop spans 14 amino acids. V lost 1 base, J lost 10 bases, and 14 bases lay in between. Looked up from germline, CDR1 is MGHRA and CDR2 is YSYEKL. The table came from immunoSEQ multiplex PCR; TCRdb's copy has only in-frame clones and leaves some out. The table has about 180,000 clones, 70% to 90% seen once. The sample originates from a study of T cell responses to AZD1222 COVID-19 vaccine. General observations from the study: Close to half of all spike-specific TCRs reportedly target regions of the variants that are unmutated.

The clonotype comes from an adult in good health. The rearrangement links TRBV4-1 to TRBJ2-1, with a possible D match to TRBD2 (5 bases). The specimen comprised peripheral blood, sampled on day 0 of AZD1222 vaccination. Here the CDR3 DNA reads TGCGCCAGCAGCCAAGCCCTCAATAGCGAGGAGCAGTTCTTC. Translation: CASSQALNSEEQFF.